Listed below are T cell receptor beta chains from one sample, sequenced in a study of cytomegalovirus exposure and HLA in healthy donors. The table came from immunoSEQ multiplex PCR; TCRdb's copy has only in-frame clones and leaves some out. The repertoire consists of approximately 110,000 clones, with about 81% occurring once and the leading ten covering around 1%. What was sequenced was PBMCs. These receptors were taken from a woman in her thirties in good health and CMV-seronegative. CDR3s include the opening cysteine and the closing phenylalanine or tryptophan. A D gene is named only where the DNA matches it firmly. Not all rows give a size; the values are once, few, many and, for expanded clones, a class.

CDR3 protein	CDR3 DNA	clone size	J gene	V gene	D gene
CASSGNSYEQYF	TGTGCCAGCAGTGGAAATAGCTACGAGCAGTACTTC	.	TRBJ2-7	TRBV2	.
CASRHTGVNEQYF	TGTGCCAGTAGGCATACAGGGGTGAACGAGCAGTACTTC	.	TRBJ2-7	TRBV19	TRBD1
CASSREGGTQYF	TGTGCCAGCAGCAGGGAGGGCGGTACGCAGTATTTT	.	TRBJ2-3	TRBV9	TRBD2
CASSDREGTEAFF	TGTGCCAGCAGTGACAGGGAAGGGACTGAAGCTTTCTTT	.	TRBJ1-1	TRBV7-8	TRBD1
CASSFQGGGQPQHF	TGTGCCAGCAGTTTTCAGGGGGGTGGTCAGCCCCAGCATTTT	once	TRBJ1-5	TRBV27	TRBD1
CASSQVITDTQYF	TGTGCCAGCAGCCAAGTAATAACAGATACGCAGTATTTT	.	TRBJ2-3	TRBV14	.
CASSSWDRGADTQYF	TGTGCCAGCAGCTCATGGGACAGGGGCGCAGATACGCAGTATTTT	.	TRBJ2-3	TRBV7-9	TRBD1
CATASLARSTDTQYF	TGCGCCACGGCGTCGTTGGCCAGGAGCACAGATACGCAGTATTTT	once	TRBJ2-3	TRBV5-1	.
CSSSFLGQGAGEQYF	TGTTCCAGCAGCTTCCTGGGACAGGGGGCGGGGGAGCAGTACTTC	.	TRBJ2-7	TRBV7-9	TRBD1
CASIPRRETDTQYF	TGTGCCAGCATCCCCCGGCGGGAGACAGATACGCAGTATTTT	.	TRBJ2-3	TRBV6-5	TRBD2
CASREYRGTEAFF	TGTGCCAGCAGAGAGTACAGGGGCACTGAAGCTTTCTTT	.	TRBJ1-1	TRBV2	TRBD1
CASSFQTNYGYTF	TGTGCCAGCAGCTTTCAAACTAACTATGGCTACACCTTC	.	TRBJ1-2	TRBV5-6	.
CASTPSGGGEQFF	TGTGCCAGCACCCCCTCGGGGGGAGGTGAGCAGTTCTTC	.	TRBJ2-1	TRBV5-4	TRBD2
CATSRDRVSYGYTF	TGTGCCACCAGCAGAGACAGGGTGAGCTATGGCTACACCTTC	.	TRBJ1-2	TRBV15	.
CASSPVLAEGQHF	TGTGCCAGCTCACCCGTCTTAGCTGAGGGACAGCATTTT	.	TRBJ1-5	TRBV18	.
CASSQTGGGDLQPQHF	TGTGCCAGCAGCCAAACAGGGGGCGGGGACTTGCAGCCCCAGCATTTT	.	TRBJ1-5	TRBV4-2	TRBD1
CASSITSGRQSEQYF	TGTGCCAGTAGTATAACTAGCGGGAGGCAGTCCGAGCAGTACTTC	few	TRBJ2-7	TRBV19	TRBD2
CASRPHREGYEQYF	TGTGCCAGCAGACCTCACAGGGAAGGCTACGAGCAGTACTTC	.	TRBJ2-7	TRBV6-5	.
CASRGTNYEQYF	TGCGCCAGCAGAGGGACTAACTACGAGCAGTACTTC	.	TRBJ2-7	TRBV5-1	TRBD2
CASSQNGYTGYSPLHF	TGCGCCAGCAGCCAAAATGGGTATACAGGGTATTCACCCCTCCACTTT	.	TRBJ1-6	TRBV4-1	.
CASSVSSGSTYNEQFF	TGTGCCAGCAGCGTCTCTAGCGGGAGTACCTACAATGAGCAGTTCTTC	.	TRBJ2-1	TRBV9	TRBD2
CSVDLYNEQFF	TGCAGCGTTGATCTTTACAATGAGCAGTTCTTC	.	TRBJ2-1	TRBV29-1	.
CASSVAQGQGGETQYF	TGTGCCAGCAGCGTAGCTCAGGGACAGGGGGGAGAGACCCAGTACTTC	.	TRBJ2-5	TRBV9	TRBD1
CASTGLMNTEAFF	TGTGCCAGCACAGGACTGATGAACACTGAAGCTTTCTTT	once	TRBJ1-1	TRBV7-9	.
CASSQARDNYYEQYF	TGCGCCAGCAGCCAAGCCCGGGACAACTACTACGAGCAGTACTTC	.	TRBJ2-7	TRBV4-1	.
CASSFAGEDEQFF	TGTGCCAGCAGTTTCGCGGGGGAGGATGAGCAGTTCTTC	.	TRBJ2-1	TRBV27	TRBD2
CASSLSVGSGETQYF	TGTGCCAGCAGTTTATCTGTTGGGTCGGGAGAGACCCAGTACTTC	once	TRBJ2-5	TRBV27	.
CASSVGSRPYEQYF	TGTGCCAGCAGCGTAGGCTCCAGGCCCTACGAGCAGTACTTC	.	TRBJ2-7	TRBV9	.
CASSATGTGIEQYF	TGTGCCAGCAGCGCGACCGGGACAGGGATCGAGCAGTACTTC	.	TRBJ2-7	TRBV5-6	TRBD1
CASRETGGYGYTF	TGTGCCAGCAGGGAAACAGGGGGCTATGGCTACACCTTC	.	TRBJ1-2	TRBV6-5	TRBD1
CSVAGSSYNEQFF	TGCAGCGTTGCGGGAAGCTCCTACAATGAGCAGTTCTTC	.	TRBJ2-1	TRBV29-1	.
CSVDQGHFMNTEAFF	TGCAGCGTTGACCAGGGACACTTCATGAACACTGAAGCTTTCTTT	.	TRBJ1-1	TRBV29-1	.
CASSPGLNQETQYF	TGTGCCAGCAGCCCTGGACTAAACCAAGAGACCCAGTACTTC	.	TRBJ2-5	TRBV6-6	.
CASGWGEVVSGNTIYF	TGTGCCAGCGGGTGGGGGGAGGTCGTCTCTGGAAACACCATATATTTT	.	TRBJ1-3	TRBV2	.
CASSRGTGAIDTQYF	TGTGCCAGCAGCAGAGGGACAGGGGCAATAGATACGCAGTATTTT	.	TRBJ2-3	TRBV5-6	TRBD1
CASSRSGASSYEQYF	TGCGCCAGCAGCCGTAGCGGGGCAAGCTCCTACGAGCAGTACTTC	.	TRBJ2-7	TRBV4-1	TRBD2
CASSAGPTGGPNRDEQFF	TGCGCCAGCAGTGCAGGCCCTACGGGGGGGCCTAATAGAGATGAGCAGTTCTTC	.	TRBJ2-1	TRBV10-1	TRBD2
CASSGAGTGIHYYGYTF	TGTGCCAGCTCAGGTGCCGGGACAGGGATTCACTACTATGGCTACACCTTC	.	TRBJ1-2	TRBV18	TRBD1
CASSLEGVITGANVLTF	TGCGCCAGCAGCTTGGAGGGGGTTATTACTGGGGCCAACGTCCTGACTTTC	.	TRBJ2-6	TRBV5-1	.
CASSEKGRGEAFF	TGTGCCAGCAGTGAAAAGGGTAGGGGTGAAGCTTTCTTT	.	TRBJ1-1	TRBV6-5	.
CASSAEAGSYNEQFF	TGTGCCAGCAGTGCGGAGGCGGGCTCCTACAATGAGCAGTTCTTC	.	TRBJ2-1	TRBV2	.
CASSYSLAGDQPQHF	TGTGCCAGCAGTTACTCTCTGGCAGGGGATCAGCCCCAGCATTTT	few	TRBJ1-5	TRBV6-5	.
CASSLGQNTEAFF	TGTGCCAGCAGCTTAGGACAGAACACTGAAGCTTTCTTT	.	TRBJ1-1	TRBV7-9	.
CASSLRGRATDTQYF	TGTGCCAGCAGCTTAAGAGGGAGGGCCACAGATACGCAGTATTTT	.	TRBJ2-3	TRBV13	TRBD2
CASSTPGQGTYEQYF	TGTGCCAGCAGCACCCCGGGACAGGGGACCTACGAGCAGTACTTC	.	TRBJ2-7	TRBV28	TRBD1
CASSLPRGGGRFYEQYF	TGTGCCAGCAGCCTTCCGCGGGGGGGAGGTCGCTTTTACGAGCAGTACTTC	.	TRBJ2-7	TRBV7-2	TRBD2
CATSTQVNTEAFF	TGTGCCACCAGCACCCAGGTGAACACTGAAGCTTTCTTT	.	TRBJ1-1	TRBV15	.
CASSVLTRNEQFF	TGTGCCAGCAGCGTACTAACGCGTAATGAGCAGTTCTTC	few	TRBJ2-1	TRBV2	.